The sample holds one count of the clone carrying this T cell receptor (beta chain). The record originates from a study of cytomegalovirus exposure and HLA in healthy donors. PCR employed 60 Vbeta and 13 Jbeta primers. The assay was immunoSEQ multiplex PCR, and TCRdb's table has in-frame clones only and misses some. The table includes about 200,000 clones, 75% to 85% detected once. Germline CDR1 reads MNHEY; CDR2 reads SMNVEV (reference sequence). Trimming took 6 bases from V and 3 from J, leaving 12 bases between them. The CDR3 runs to 15 residues. Sequencing was done on a sample of PBMCs. J is TRBJ1-6 and V is TRBV27; a weak D match, TRBD1 (6 bases). This TCR came from a male donor in good health and CMV-seropositive. The CDR3 region is CASSQGGVYNSPLHF. CDR3 sequence (DNA): TGTGCCAGCAGCCAAGGGGGGGTCTATAATTCACCCCTCCACTTT.